This is a list of T cell receptor beta chains from one sample in a study of blood T cell repertoires in COVID-19. Measured with immunoSEQ multiplex PCR; TCRdb has only the in-frame clones, and not every one. Here the sample spans approximately 25,000 clones, roughly 88% being singletons. Sequenced: peripheral blood. All receptors come from a woman older than 75 with active or convalescent COVID-19. Each CDR3 is given with its conserved first and last residue. The D gene is left open where the match is weak. Size tells how often a clone was seen (once, few, many) or the class of an expanded clone, and some rows leave it out.

cdr3_length | j_call | clone_size | d_call | v_call | cdr3_aa | cdr3_nt
14 | TRBJ1-3 | NA | NA | TRBV27 | CASSSYNSGNTIYF | TGTGCCAGCAGTTCGTACAACTCTGGAAACACCATATATTTT
15 | TRBJ2-4 | NA | NA | TRBV6-5 | CASRQTGLAKNIQYF | TGTGCCAGCAGACAGACAGGATTAGCCAAAAACATTCAGTACTTC
13 | TRBJ1-1 | NA | NA | TRBV11-3 | CASSGHLNTEAFF | TGTGCCAGCAGCGGACACTTGAACACTGAAGCTTTCTTT
15 | TRBJ2-3 | NA | NA | TRBV19 | CATMTPHGSTDTQYF | TGTGCCACTATGACTCCGCATGGTAGCACAGATACGCAGTATTTT
11 | TRBJ1-1 | once | TRBD1 | TRBV20-1 | CRLTGGTEAFF | TGCAGGCTTACAGGGGGGACTGAAGCTTTCTTT
13 | TRBJ1-1 | NA | TRBD1 | TRBV3-1/TRBV3-2 | CASSRQGVTEAFF | TGTGCCAGCAGCCGACAGGGAGTCACTGAAGCTTTCTTT
14 | TRBJ1-4 | once | NA | TRBV6-2/TRBV6-3 | CASSPGRLNEKLFF | TGTGCCAGCAGCCCTGGCCGCCTTAATGAAAAACTGTTTTTT
11 | TRBJ1-2 | NA | TRBD1 | TRBV5-6 | CASSSGGGYTF | TGTGCCAGCAGTTCAGGGGGTGGCTACACCTTC
13 | TRBJ2-5 | NA | NA | TRBV6-6 | CASSYAGTETQYF | TGTGCCAGCAGTTACGCGGGAACCGAGACCCAGTACTTC
12 | TRBJ1-2 | NA | NA | TRBV29-1 | CSVLEGDYGYTF | TGCAGCGTTCTTGAAGGGGACTATGGCTACACCTTC
18 | TRBJ2-7 | NA | TRBD1 | TRBV2 | CASSEFGNDRGGSYEQYF | TGTGCCAGCAGTGAATTTGGCAATGACAGGGGAGGATCGTACGAGCAGTACTTC
11 | TRBJ2-7 | NA | NA | TRBV20-1 | CSARQNYEQYF | TGCAGTGCTAGACAGAACTACGAGCAGTACTTC
15 | TRBJ2-7 | NA | NA | TRBV11-3 | CASSTATGSIYEQYF | TGTGCCAGCAGCACTGCGACAGGCTCAATCTACGAGCAGTACTTC
15 | TRBJ2-1 | once | NA | TRBV4-2 | CASSHGTGQRNEQFF | TGTGCCAGCAGCCATGGAACAGGTCAGCGCAATGAGCAGTTCTTC
16 | TRBJ1-4 | NA | NA | TRBV18 | CASSPRQSATNEKLFF | TGTGCCAGCTCACCTCGACAGAGCGCAACTAATGAAAAACTGTTTTTT
12 | TRBJ2-1 | NA | NA | TRBV3-1/TRBV3-2 | CASSHLRAEQFF | TGTGCCAGCAGCCATCTCAGGGCTGAGCAGTTCTTC
15 | TRBJ1-1 | few | NA | TRBV28 | CASSPTGQINTEAFF | TGTGCCAGCAGCCCGACAGGACAGATAAACACTGAAGCTTTCTTT
15 | TRBJ1-5 | NA | NA | TRBV6-2/TRBV6-3 | CASSYGQTSNQPQHF | TGTGCCAGCAGTTACGGACAGACTAGCAATCAGCCCCAGCATTTT
14 | TRBJ2-2 | NA | NA | TRBV5-1 | CASSFRVGAGELFF | TGCGCCAGCAGCTTCAGGGTGGGCGCCGGGGAGCTGTTTTTT
13 | TRBJ2-7 | NA | NA | TRBV18 | CASSPGQPYEQYF | TGTGCCAGCTCACCGGGACAACCATACGAGCAGTACTTC
18 | TRBJ2-3 | NA | NA | TRBV4-3 | CASSQDFHTTSNPDTQYF | TGCGCCAGCAGCCAAGATTTCCATACGACTAGTAACCCAGATACGCAGTATTTT
16 | TRBJ1-2 | NA | NA | TRBV7-2 | CASSSQLTVWDYGYTF | TGTGCCAGCAGCTCTCAATTGACAGTATGGGACTATGGCTACACCTTC
14 | TRBJ1-2 | NA | TRBD1 | TRBV24-1 | CATSGNRDRDGYTF | TGTGCCACCAGTGGAAATCGGGACAGGGATGGCTACACCTTC
15 | TRBJ1-1 | NA | TRBD1 | TRBV29-1 | CSVVLADRANTEAFF | TGCAGCGTTGTATTGGCGGACAGGGCGAACACTGAAGCTTTCTTT
17 | TRBJ1-4 | NA | NA | TRBV7-6 | CASIPPGHNATNEKLFF | TGTGCCAGCATCCCTCCGGGACACAATGCAACTAATGAAAAACTGTTTTTT
17 | TRBJ2-3 | once | NA | TRBV24-1 | CATSERDRPDSTDTQYF | TGTGCCACCAGTGAGAGAGACAGGCCCGACTCCACAGATACGCAGTATTTT
14 | TRBJ2-7 | NA | TRBD2 | TRBV19 | CASSMERGAHEQYF | TGTGCCAGTAGTATGGAGCGGGGGGCCCACGAGCAGTACTTC
12 | TRBJ1-1 | NA | NA | TRBV9 | CASKGLTAEAFF | TGTGCCAGCAAGGGGTTAACGGCTGAAGCTTTCTTT
14 | TRBJ2-7 | NA | NA | TRBV7-9 | CASSSTHVSYEQYF | TGTGCCAGCAGCTCGACACACGTTTCCTACGAGCAGTACTTC
13 | TRBJ2-1 | NA | TRBD2 | TRBV7-2 | CASSLTSVNEQFF | TGTGCCAGCAGCCTAACTAGCGTCAATGAGCAGTTCTTC
14 | TRBJ2-7 | once | TRBD2 | TRBV7-9 | CASSSGTRSYEQYF | TGTGCCAGCAGCTCCGGGACTAGGTCCTACGAGCAGTACTTC
13 | TRBJ2-7 | NA | TRBD1 | TRBV28 | CASITDRKREQYF | TGTGCCAGCATCACGGACAGGAAAAGGGAGCAGTACTTC
14 | TRBJ2-7 | NA | TRBD1 | TRBV11-3 | CASSFGQGSYEQYF | TGTGCCAGCAGCTTCGGACAGGGATCCTACGAGCAGTACTTC
13 | TRBJ1-1 | NA | NA | TRBV24-1 | CATRLEMNTEAFF | TGTGCCACCCGACTTGAAATGAACACTGAAGCTTTCTTT
14 | TRBJ2-1 | NA | TRBD2 | TRBV6-5 | CASRTSGGHNEQFF | TGTGCCAGCAGGACTAGCGGGGGTCACAATGAGCAGTTCTTC
13 | TRBJ2-1 | NA | TRBD1 | TRBV6-1 | CASSERGLNEQFF | TGTGCCAGCAGTGAAAGGGGGCTGAATGAGCAGTTCTTC
16 | TRBJ2-7 | NA | NA | TRBV28 | CASTSPGTGGWREQYF | TGTGCCAGCACCTCGCCTGGGACCGGGGGTTGGAGGGAGCAGTACTTC
15 | TRBJ2-7 | NA | NA | TRBV5-5 | CASSLGAGDTYEQYF | TGTGCCAGCAGCTTGGGCGCGGGGGACACCTACGAGCAGTACTTC
15 | TRBJ2-7 | NA | TRBD1 | TRBV27 | CASSYQGARISEQYF | TGTGCCAGCAGTTACCAGGGGGCGCGTATAAGCGAGCAGTACTTC
16 | TRBJ2-1 | NA | TRBD2 | TRBV30 | CAWSRSSGLGRNEQFF | TGTGCCTGGAGTAGATCTTCGGGACTAGGCAGGAATGAGCAGTTCTTC
15 | TRBJ2-7 | NA | TRBD1 | TRBV7-2 | CASSQLLTGNYEQYF | TGTGCCAGCAGCCAACTCCTGACAGGGAACTACGAGCAGTACTTC
16 | TRBJ1-2 | NA | TRBD1 | TRBV18 | CASSQDRGLFNYGYTF | TGTGCCAGCTCTCAGGACAGGGGGCTTTTTAACTATGGCTACACCTTC
12 | TRBJ1-1 | NA | NA | TRBV6-5 | CASRQVNTEAFF | TGTGCCAGCAGACAGGTGAACACTGAAGCTTTCTTT
15 | TRBJ2-7 | NA | NA | TRBV5-1 | CASSLWAGIGYEQYF | TGCGCCAGCAGCTTGTGGGCAGGGATTGGCTACGAGCAGTACTTC
15 | TRBJ2-1 | NA | TRBD2 | TRBV14 | CASSQGLAGGVEQFF | TGTGCCAGCAGCCAGGGACTAGCGGGAGGGGTTGAGCAGTTCTTC
14 | TRBJ2-7 | NA | NA | TRBV27 | CASSALRAPYEQYF | TGTGCCAGCAGTGCGTTGAGGGCCCCCTACGAGCAGTACTTC
14 | TRBJ1-2 | once | TRBD1 | TRBV28 | CASSIPEGARGYTF | TGTGCCAGCAGTATACCCGAGGGGGCGCGCGGCTACACCTTC
12 | TRBJ2-7 | NA | NA | TRBV12-3/TRBV12-4 | CASSLEPLWQYF | NA
16 | TRBJ2-1 | NA | TRBD2 | TRBV19 | CASSRAGVNSYNEQFF | TGTGCCAGTAGTAGAGCGGGGGTTAATAGCTACAATGAGCAGTTCTTC
15 | TRBJ2-7 | NA | NA | TRBV30 | CAWSAYPIRSGEQYF | TGTGCCTGGAGTGCCTACCCGATTCGGAGCGGGGAGCAGTACTTC
11 | TRBJ1-2 | NA | NA | TRBV20-1 | CSVYQSGGYTF | TGCAGTGTTTATCAGTCGGGGGGCTACACCTTC
15 | TRBJ1-2 | NA | TRBD1 | TRBV7-9 | CASSHGETGLRGYTF | TGTGCCAGCAGCCATGGAGAGACAGGGCTTCGGGGCTACACCTTC
17 | TRBJ2-7 | NA | NA | TRBV11-3 | CASSLGRLDTDSYEQYF | TGTGCCAGCAGCTTAGGGCGGCTGGACACAGACTCCTACGAGCAGTACTTC
11 | TRBJ1-4 | once | NA | TRBV2 | CASRAEGGLFF | TGTGCCAGCAGGGCGGAGGGAGGACTGTTTTTT
14 | TRBJ1-1 | NA | NA | TRBV10-3 | CAIRKRTDNTEAFF | TGTGCCATCAGAAAGCGGACAGATAACACTGAAGCTTTCTTT